This T cell receptor (beta chain) originates from a study of control samples from healthy donors and cancer patients. Data came from immunoSEQ multiplex PCR; TCRdb stores just in-frame clones and leaves some out. The data show roughly 130,000 clones, 75% to 95% seen once. The germline V gene encodes CDR1 MNHEY and CDR2 SVGAGI. This CDR3 has 14 residues. Trimming took 4 bases from V and 5 from J; bases not matched to a gene: 4. The clonotype originates from a man in his late teens or twenties in good health. Specimen: blood. The V call is TRBV6-5, the J call TRBJ2-5; 10 bases are a match to TRBD2. The CDR3, as DNA: TGTGCCAGCAGTTGGACTAGCGGAGGGGAGACCCAGTACTTC. Translating it yields CASSWTSGGETQYF.